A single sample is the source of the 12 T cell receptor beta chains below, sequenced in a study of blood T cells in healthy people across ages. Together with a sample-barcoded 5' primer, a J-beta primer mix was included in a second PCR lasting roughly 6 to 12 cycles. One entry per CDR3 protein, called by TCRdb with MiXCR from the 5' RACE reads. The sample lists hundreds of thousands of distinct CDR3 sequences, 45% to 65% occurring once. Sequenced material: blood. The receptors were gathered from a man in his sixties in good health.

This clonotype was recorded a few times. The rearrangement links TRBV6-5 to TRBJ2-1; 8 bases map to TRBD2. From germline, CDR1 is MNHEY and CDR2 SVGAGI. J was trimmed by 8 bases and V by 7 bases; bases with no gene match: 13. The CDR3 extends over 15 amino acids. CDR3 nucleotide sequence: TGTGCCAGCACCGCAATCCGGGGACTAGGGCATGAGCAGTTCTTC. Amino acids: CASTAIRGLGHEQFF.

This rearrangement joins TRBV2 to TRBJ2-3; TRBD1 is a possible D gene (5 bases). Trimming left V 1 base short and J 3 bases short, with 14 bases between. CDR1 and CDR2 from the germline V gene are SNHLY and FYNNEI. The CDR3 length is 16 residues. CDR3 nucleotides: TGTGCCAGCAGTGAAGAAAGGGGAACTGTAACAGATACGCAGTATTTT. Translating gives CASSEERGTVTDTQYF.

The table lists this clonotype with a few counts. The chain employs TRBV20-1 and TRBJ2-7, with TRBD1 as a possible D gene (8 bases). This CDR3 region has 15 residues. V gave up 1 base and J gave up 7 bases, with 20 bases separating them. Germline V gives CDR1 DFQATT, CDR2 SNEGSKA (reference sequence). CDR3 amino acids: CSARVLTGGLREQYF. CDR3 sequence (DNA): TGCAGTGCTAGAGTCCTAACAGGGGGACTACGGGAGCAGTACTTC.

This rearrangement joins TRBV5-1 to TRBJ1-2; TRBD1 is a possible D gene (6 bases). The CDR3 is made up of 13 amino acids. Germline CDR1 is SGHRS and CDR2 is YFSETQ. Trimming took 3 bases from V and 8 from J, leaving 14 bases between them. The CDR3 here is CASSWTPGEGYTF. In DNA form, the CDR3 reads TGCGCCAGCAGCTGGACCCCAGGGGAAGGCTACACCTTC.

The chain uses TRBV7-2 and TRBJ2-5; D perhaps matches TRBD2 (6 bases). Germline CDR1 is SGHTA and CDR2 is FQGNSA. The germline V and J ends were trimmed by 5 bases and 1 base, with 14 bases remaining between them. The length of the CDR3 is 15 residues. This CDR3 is CASSAMGGFQETQYF. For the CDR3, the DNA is TGTGCCAGCAGCGCCATGGGAGGTTTCCAAGAGACCCAGTACTTC.

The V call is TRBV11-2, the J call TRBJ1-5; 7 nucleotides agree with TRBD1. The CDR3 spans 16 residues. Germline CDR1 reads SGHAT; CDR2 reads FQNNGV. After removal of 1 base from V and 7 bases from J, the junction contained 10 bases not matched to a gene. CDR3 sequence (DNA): TGTGCCAGCAGCTTAGGAGGGGGCCGTATGGGGCAGCCCCAGCATTTT. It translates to CASSLGGGRMGQPQHF.

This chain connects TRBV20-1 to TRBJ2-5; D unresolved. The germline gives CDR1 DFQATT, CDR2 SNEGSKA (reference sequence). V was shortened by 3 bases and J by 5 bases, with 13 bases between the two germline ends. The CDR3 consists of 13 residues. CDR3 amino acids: CSASSVTGETQYF. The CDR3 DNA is TGCAGTGCTAGTAGTGTCACTGGGGAGACCCAGTACTTC.

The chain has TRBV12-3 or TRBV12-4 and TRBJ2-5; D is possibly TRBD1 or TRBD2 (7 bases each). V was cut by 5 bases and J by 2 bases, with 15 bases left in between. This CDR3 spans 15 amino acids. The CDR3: CASSSGTVTQETQYF. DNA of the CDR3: TGTGCCAGCAGTAGCGGGACAGTTACACAAGAGACCCAGTACTTC.

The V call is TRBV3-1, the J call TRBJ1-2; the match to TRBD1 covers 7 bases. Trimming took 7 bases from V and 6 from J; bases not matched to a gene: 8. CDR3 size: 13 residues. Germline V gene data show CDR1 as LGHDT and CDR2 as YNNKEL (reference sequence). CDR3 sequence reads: CASTRDSGDGYTF. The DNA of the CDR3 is TGTGCCAGCACCCGGGACAGCGGGGATGGCTACACCTTC.

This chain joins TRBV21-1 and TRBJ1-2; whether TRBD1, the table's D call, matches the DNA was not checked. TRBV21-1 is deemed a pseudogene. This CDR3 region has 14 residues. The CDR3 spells CASSKAGTGYGYTF. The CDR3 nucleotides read TGTGCCAGCAGCAAAGCGGGGACAGGGTATGGCTACACCTTC.

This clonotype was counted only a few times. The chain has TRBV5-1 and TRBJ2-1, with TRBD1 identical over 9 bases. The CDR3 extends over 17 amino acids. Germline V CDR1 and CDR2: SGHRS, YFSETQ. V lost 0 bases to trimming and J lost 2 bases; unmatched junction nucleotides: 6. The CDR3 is CASSLERGTGPYNEQFF. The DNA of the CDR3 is TGCGCCAGCAGCTTGGAAAGGGGGACAGGGCCCTACAATGAGCAGTTCTTC.

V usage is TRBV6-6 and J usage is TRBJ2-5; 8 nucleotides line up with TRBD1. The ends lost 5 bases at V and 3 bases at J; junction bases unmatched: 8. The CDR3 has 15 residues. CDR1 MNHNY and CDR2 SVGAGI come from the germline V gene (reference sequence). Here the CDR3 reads CASSTPGGAEETQYF. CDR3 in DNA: TGTGCCAGCAGTACCCCAGGGGGCGCTGAAGAGACCCAGTACTTC.